This TCR beta chain was obtained from a study of blood T cell repertoires in COVID-19 (dated by TCRdb to the early 2020s). With regard to the full study: The collaborator samples originated in the United States, Italy and Spain and spanned the acute and convalescent phases of COVID-19. The prospective study material was composed of cDNA or gDNA derived from T cells, B-cell-depleted T cells, or PBMCs. The dataset comprised deeply sampled blood TCRbeta repertoires from subjects exposed to, actively infected with, or recovered from COVID-19. The repertoires were made available in a free public database intended to serve as a resource for research on the immune response to SARS-CoV-2. The samples were drawn from the first 160 participants of the ongoing ImmuneRACE study and from 950 to 1,500 subjects provided by 6 global collaborators. The sample metadata nearly always contained a de-identified subject ID, COVID-19 status, age in years and sex. HLA class I and class II types, where available, came from metadata supplied by the sample provider rather than from assay-based typing.

In this sample, this clone turned up once. Its binding antigen is unknown. Base-call qualities are not available, and no considerably larger clone is one nucleotide away. The investigation overall reported the following: How much clinical and demographic metadata was included differed by source and by participant, and the metadata was provided uncurated.

TCRbeta CDR3 regions were amplified from genomic DNA by means of the immunoSEQ Assay, a bias-controlled multiplex PCR. Under the source paper's analysis protocol: Nucleated cell counts per sample were estimated from amplification of reference gene primers within the assay. To quantify the absolute abundance of each unique TCRbeta CDR3 rearrangement, sequence reads were collapsed and filtered. For each sample, productive Simpson clonality was calculated by taking the square root of Simpson's diversity index across productive rearrangements. The table was pulled from immuneACCESS by TCRdb, which kept in-frame rearrangements only. Such tables lose some clones; where checked, under half of the loss comes from unresolved V genes, and the rest has no known cause. V, J and clone size derive from that table, while D and trimming were established from the DNA sequence. The table for this sample lists hundreds of thousands of clones; roughly 85% of them were counted only once. The ten biggest clones cover about 9.1% of the sample.

CDR1 MNHEY and CDR2 SVGEGT are derived from the germline V gene. V lost 5 bases and J lost 5 bases, and the count of bases not matched to a germline gene is 1. The CDR3 has 13 amino acids, counting the end cysteine and phenylalanine. Of all the DNA, just the CDR3 is kept, 39 bases in frame from base 1. Participants in the prospective study were enrolled through a virtual design, were aged about 18 to 90 years, and lived in 24 United States geographic areas. In the prospective study, participants were assigned to cohorts based on the clinical history participants reported in a screening survey and a study questionnaire. Mobile phlebotomists in the prospective study collected whole blood, serum and a nasopharyngeal or oropharyngeal swab from every participant. Participants in the prospective study had the option to provide additional blood draws and questionnaires over an approximately two-month period. Blood samples from the prospective study were shipped frozen or at room temperature prior to DNA extraction.

This receptor was obtained from a woman aged 45-60 years with acute COVID-19. Sequencing was carried out using PBMCs or T cells enriched from blood (not recorded which). The chain links TRBV6-2 or TRBV6-3 with TRBJ2-2, with 8 junctional bases fitting TRBD1. Here is the DNA: TGTGCCAGCAGTACAGGGGGGACCGGGGAGCTGTTTTTT. Its translation reads: CASSTGGTGELFF.